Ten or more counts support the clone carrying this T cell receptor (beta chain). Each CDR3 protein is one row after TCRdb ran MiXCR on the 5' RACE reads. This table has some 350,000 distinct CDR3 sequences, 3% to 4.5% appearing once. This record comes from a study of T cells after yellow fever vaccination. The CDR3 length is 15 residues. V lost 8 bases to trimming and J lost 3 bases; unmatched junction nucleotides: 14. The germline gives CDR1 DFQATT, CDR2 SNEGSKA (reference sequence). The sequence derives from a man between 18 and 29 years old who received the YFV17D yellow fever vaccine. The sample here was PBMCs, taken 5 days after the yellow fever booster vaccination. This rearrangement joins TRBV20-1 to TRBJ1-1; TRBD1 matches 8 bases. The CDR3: CSPHGPSDRDTEAFF. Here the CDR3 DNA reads TGCAGTCCACATGGGCCCTCGGACAGGGACACTGAAGCTTTCTTT.